This T cell receptor beta chain was identified in a study of cytomegalovirus exposure and HLA in healthy donors. Deletions cut 0 bases from V and 6 bases from J, with 6 bases between. The CDR3 has 12 amino acids. Germline loops: CDR1 MGHRA, CDR2 YSYEKL. PCR was performed using 60 Vbeta and 13 Jbeta primers. Sequencing was performed with immunoSEQ multiplex PCR; in TCRdb, only in-frame clones are kept and a portion is missing. The repertoire holds some 150,000 clones, with around two thirds as singletons. The TCR was taken from a woman aged 35 to 49 in good health and CMV-seronegative. Material: PBMCs. This chain uses TRBV4-1 with TRBJ2-7; no firm D call. In DNA, the CDR3 is TGCGCCAGCAGCCAAGATCGGAGCGAGCAGTACTTC. Protein: CASSQDRSEQYF.